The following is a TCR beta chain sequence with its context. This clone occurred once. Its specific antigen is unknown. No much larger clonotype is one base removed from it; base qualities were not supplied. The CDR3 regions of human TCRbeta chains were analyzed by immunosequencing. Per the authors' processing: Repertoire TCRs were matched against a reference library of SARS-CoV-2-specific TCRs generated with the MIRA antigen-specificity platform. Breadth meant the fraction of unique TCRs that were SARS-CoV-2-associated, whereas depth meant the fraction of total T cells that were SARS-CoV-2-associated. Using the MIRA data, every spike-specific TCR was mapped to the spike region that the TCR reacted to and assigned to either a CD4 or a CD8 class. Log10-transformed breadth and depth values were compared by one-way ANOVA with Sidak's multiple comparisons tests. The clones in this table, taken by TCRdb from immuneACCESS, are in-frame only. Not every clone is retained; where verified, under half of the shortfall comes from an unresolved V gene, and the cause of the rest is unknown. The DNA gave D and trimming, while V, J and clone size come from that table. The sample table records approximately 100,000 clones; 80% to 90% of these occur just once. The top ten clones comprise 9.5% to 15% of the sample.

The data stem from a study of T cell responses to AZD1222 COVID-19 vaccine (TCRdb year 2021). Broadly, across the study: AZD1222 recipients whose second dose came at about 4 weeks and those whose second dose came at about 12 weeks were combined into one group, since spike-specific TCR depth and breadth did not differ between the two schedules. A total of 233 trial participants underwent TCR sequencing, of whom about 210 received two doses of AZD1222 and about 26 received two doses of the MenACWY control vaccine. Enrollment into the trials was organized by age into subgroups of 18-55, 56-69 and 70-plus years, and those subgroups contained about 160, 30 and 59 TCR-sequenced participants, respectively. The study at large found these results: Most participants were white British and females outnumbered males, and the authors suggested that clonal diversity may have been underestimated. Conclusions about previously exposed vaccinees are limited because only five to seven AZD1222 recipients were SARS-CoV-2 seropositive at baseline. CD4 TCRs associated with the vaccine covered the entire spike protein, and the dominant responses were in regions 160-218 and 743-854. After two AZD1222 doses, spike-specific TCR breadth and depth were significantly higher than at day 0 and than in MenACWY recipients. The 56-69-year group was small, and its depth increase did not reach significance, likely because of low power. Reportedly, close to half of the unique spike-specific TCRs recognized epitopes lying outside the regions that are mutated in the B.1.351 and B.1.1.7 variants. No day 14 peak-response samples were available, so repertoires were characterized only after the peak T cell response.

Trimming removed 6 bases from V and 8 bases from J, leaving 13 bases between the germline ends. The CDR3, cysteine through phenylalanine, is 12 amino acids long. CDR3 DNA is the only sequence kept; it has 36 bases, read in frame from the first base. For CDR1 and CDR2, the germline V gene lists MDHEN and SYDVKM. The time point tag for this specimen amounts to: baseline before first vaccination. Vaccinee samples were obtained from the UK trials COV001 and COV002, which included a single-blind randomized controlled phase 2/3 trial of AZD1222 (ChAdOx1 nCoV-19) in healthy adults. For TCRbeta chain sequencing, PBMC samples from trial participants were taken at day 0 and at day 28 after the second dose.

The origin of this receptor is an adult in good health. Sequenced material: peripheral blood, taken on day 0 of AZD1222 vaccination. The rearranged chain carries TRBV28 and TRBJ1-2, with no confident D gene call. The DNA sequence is TGTGCCAGCAGCGAGCTTGGCGGAGGCTACACCTTC. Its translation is CASSELGGGYTF.